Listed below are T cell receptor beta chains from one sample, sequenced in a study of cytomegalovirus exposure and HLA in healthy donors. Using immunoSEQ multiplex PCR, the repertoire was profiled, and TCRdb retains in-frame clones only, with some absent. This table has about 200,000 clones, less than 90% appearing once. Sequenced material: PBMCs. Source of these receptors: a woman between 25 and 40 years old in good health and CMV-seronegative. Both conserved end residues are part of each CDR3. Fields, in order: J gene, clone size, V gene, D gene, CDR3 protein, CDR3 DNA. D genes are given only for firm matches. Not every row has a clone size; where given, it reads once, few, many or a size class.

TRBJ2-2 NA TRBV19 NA CASSNGASTGELFF TGTGCCAGTAGTAATGGGGCTAGCACCGGGGAGCTGTTTTTT
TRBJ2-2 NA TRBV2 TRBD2 CASSPGTRTNTGELFF TGTGCCAGCAGTCCCGGGACTAGGACCAACACCGGGGAGCTGTTTTTT
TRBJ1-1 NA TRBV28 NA CASSFFTLNTEAFF TGTGCCAGCAGTTTCTTTACATTGAACACTGAAGCTTTCTTT
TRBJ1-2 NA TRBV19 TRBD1 CASATGISNYGYTF TGTGCCAGTGCGACAGGGATTAGTAACTATGGCTACACCTTC
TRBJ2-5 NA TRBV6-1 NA CASSGFGEQETQYF TGTGCCAGCAGTGGTTTTGGGGAGCAAGAGACCCAGTACTTC
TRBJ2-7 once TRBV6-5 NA CASTSWGEPYEQYF TGTGCCAGCACCTCCTGGGGGGAACCCTACGAGCAGTACTTC
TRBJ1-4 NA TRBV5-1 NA CASSPRGGVEKLFF TGCGCCAGCAGCCCTAGAGGAGGAGTTGAAAAACTGTTTTTT
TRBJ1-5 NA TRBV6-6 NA CASSYSGGNQPQHF TGTGCCAGCAGTTACTCTGGGGGGAATCAGCCCCAGCATTTT
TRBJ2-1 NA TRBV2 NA CASTLDSSSYNEQFF TGTGCCAGCACCTTAGACAGTAGCTCCTACAATGAGCAGTTCTTC
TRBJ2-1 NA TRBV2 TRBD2 CASSLAGGPFFF TGTGCCAGCAGTCTAGCGGGGGGGCCTTTTTTCTTC
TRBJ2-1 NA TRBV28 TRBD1 CASSLDPQGDEQFF TGTGCCAGCAGTTTAGATCCCCAGGGGGATGAGCAGTTCTTC
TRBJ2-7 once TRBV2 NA CARRHRDEQYF TGTGCCAGAAGGCACAGGGACGAGCAGTACTTC
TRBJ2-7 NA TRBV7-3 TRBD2 CASSLSLRGGPEQYF TGTGCCAGCAGCTTAAGCTTGCGGGGGGGCCCCGAGCAGTACTTC
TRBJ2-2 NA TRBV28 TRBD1 CASSFSGGKSGELFF TGTGCCAGCAGTTTTTCAGGGGGCAAGTCCGGGGAGCTGTTTTTT
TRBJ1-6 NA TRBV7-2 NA CASSLGSTTLHF TGTGCCAGCAGCTTAGGTTCCACAACCCTCCACTTT
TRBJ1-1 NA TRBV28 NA CASRLHQATNTEAFF TGTGCCAGCAGACTTCACCAGGCGACAAACACTGAAGCTTTCTTT
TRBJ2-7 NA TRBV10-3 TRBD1 CAISGQGDYYEQYF TGTGCCATCAGTGGACAGGGGGATTACTACGAGCAGTACTTC
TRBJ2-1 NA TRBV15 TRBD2 CATSRDRAGVREQFF TGTGCCACCAGCAGAGATCGAGCGGGAGTGCGTGAGCAGTTCTTC
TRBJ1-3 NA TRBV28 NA CASSKVGVPGNTIYF TGTGCCAGCAGTAAAGTAGGGGTTCCTGGAAACACCATATATTTT
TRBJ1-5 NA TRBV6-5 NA CASSYSGGLPQHF TGTGCCAGCAGTTACTCAGGGGGTCTGCCCCAGCATTTT
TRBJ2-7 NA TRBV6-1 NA CASSDLRTADSYEQYF TGTGCCAGCAGTGATCTTCGGACAGCGGACTCTTACGAGCAGTACTTC
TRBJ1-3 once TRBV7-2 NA CASSPRTHGNTIYF TGTGCCAGCAGCCCCAGGACTCACGGAAACACCATATATTTT
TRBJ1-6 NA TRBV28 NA CASSLSPVLTEPIRSPLHF TGTGCCAGCAGTCTATCTCCGGTGCTGACAGAGCCGATCCGGTCACCCCTCCACTTT
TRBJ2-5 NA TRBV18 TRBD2 CASSQNSGAQETQYF TGTGCCAGCTCACAGAACAGCGGGGCTCAAGAGACCCAGTACTTC
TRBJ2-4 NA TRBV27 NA CASSSDRTKNIQYF TGTGCCAGCAGTTCCGACAGGACCAAAAACATTCAGTACTTC
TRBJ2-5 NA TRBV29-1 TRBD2 CSVEAQREEGGQYF TGCAGCGTTGAGGCCCAGCGGGAGGAAGGAGGACAGTACTTC
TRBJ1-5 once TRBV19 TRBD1 CASSILDREDQPQHF TGTGCCAGTAGTATATTGGACAGGGAGGATCAGCCCCAGCATTTT
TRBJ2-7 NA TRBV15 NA CATSRGEGGTYEQYF TGTGCCACCAGCAGAGGGGAGGGGGGAACCTACGAGCAGTACTTC
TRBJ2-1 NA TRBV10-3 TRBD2 CAISGLAGGQNEQFF TGTGCCATCAGCGGACTAGCGGGGGGTCAGAATGAGCAGTTCTTC
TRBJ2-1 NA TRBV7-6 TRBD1 CASRSTGGNEQFF TGTGCCAGCAGATCGACAGGGGGAAATGAGCAGTTCTTC
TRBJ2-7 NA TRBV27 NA CASSLYRVGYEQYF TGTGCCAGCAGTTTATACAGGGTCGGCTACGAGCAGTACTTC
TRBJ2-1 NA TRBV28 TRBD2 CASLSGYNEQFF TGTGCCAGCCTTAGCGGGTACAATGAGCAGTTCTTC
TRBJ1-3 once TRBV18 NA CASSPNSRSGNTIYF TGTGCCAGCTCACCAAACAGCCGCTCTGGAAACACCATATATTTT
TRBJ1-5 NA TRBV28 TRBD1 CASSFRDRGSHQPQHF TGTGCCAGCAGTTTCAGGGACAGGGGGTCCCATCAGCCCCAGCATTTT
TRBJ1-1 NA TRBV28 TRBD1 CASSEYRGLTEAFF TGTGCCAGCAGTGAATACAGGGGGTTGACTGAAGCTTTCTTT
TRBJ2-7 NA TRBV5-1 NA CASSLGGGRDYEQYF TGCGCCAGCAGCCTAGGGGGAGGGAGAGACTACGAGCAGTACTTC
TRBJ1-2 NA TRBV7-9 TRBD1 CASTPPWDRGPNYGYTF TGTGCCAGCACCCCCCCATGGGACAGGGGGCCTAACTATGGCTACACCTTC
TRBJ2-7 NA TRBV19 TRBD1 CASSPQGPAYEQYF TGTGCCAGTAGCCCACAGGGGCCCGCCTACGAGCAGTACTTC
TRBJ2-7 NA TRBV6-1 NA CASSGRGTYEQYF TGTGCCAGCAGTGGAAGGGGGACCTACGAGCAGTACTTC
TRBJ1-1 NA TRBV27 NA CASRRPEKDTEAFF TGTGCCAGCAGGCGGCCGGAGAAGGACACTGAAGCTTTCTTT
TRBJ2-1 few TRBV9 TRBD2 CASSVGASGGSNEQFF TGTGCCAGCAGCGTAGGGGCTAGCGGGGGGTCAAATGAGCAGTTCTTC
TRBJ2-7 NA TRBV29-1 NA CSVGGSGSYEQYF TGCAGCGTTGGGGGCAGTGGCTCCTACGAGCAGTACTTC
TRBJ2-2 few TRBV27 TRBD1 CASSLSGTGGTGELFF TGTGCCAGCAGTTTATCGGGGACAGGGGGCACCGGGGAGCTGTTTTTT
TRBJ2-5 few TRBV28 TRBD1 CASRRAGDRQETQYF TGTGCCAGCAGAAGGGCTGGGGACAGACAAGAGACCCAGTACTTC
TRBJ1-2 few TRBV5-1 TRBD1 CASSSGTGRHYGYTF TGCGCCAGCAGCTCCGGGACAGGGAGGCACTATGGCTACACCTTC
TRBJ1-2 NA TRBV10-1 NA CASTKQGSNYGYTF TGCGCCAGCACCAAACAGGGCTCTAACTATGGCTACACCTTC
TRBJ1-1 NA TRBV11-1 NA CASSPRPGTFMNTEAFF TGTGCCAGCAGCCCCCGTCCCGGGACATTCATGAACACTGAAGCTTTCTTT
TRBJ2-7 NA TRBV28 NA CASSPGTLYEQYF TGTGCCAGCAGTCCCGGGACACTCTACGAGCAGTACTTC
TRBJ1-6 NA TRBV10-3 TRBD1 CAISEYQTGSGSPLHF TGTGCCATCAGTGAGTACCAGACAGGGTCCGGTTCACCCCTCCACTTT